This TCR beta chain appears in the sequencing data of a study of T cells in Graves' hyperthyroidism and ophthalmopathy (dated by TCRdb to about 2019). A note on the overall study: Peripheral blood was sampled at the time of initial diagnosis, prior to any treatment. To identify TCR V-J signatures that set the groups apart, the researchers used a discovery cohort of 100 patients, made up of around 40 with Graves' ophthalmopathy and some 60 with stable Graves' hyperthyroidism. Prospective prediction of ophthalmopathy was tested in an independent validation cohort of some 20 hyperthyroidism patients and 15 to 17 patients who later progressed to ophthalmopathy. The 100 discovery patients were randomly split 7:3 into training and test sets. Thyroid tissue and blood T-cell repertoires from roughly 6 Graves' hyperthyroidism patients were also compared in the study. After sampling, hyperthyroidism patients received methimazole starting at 30 mg daily, and ophthalmopathy patients received high-dose intravenous methylprednisolone. The paper describes TCR Vbeta CDR3 sequencing of around 130 peripheral blood samples, made up of around 41 ophthalmopathy patients, some 76 hyperthyroidism patients and 17 progressor patients. Here is what the overall study found, with its caveats: During validation, the model predicted progression to ophthalmopathy a median of about 6.5 months ahead of onset, with almost 71% sensitivity and more than 72% specificity. Blood samples also contained most of the expanded thyroid clonotypes (frequency above 0.001), which suggests that blood repertoires may reflect thyroid immune responses. Sample size was not statistically predetermined, and blinding of investigators to group allocation was not performed. Ophthalmopathy was separated from stable hyperthyroidism by a 13 V-J signature model, with approximately 86% sensitivity and about 81% specificity obtained in cross-validation and 80%/75% obtained in testing.

In regard to this clonotype: Its antigen is currently not known. No clone much larger than this one lies a single base away; base qualities are absent.

Moderately to severely active disease, a Clinical Activity Score of at least 3, a NOSPECS grade of at least 4, and a duration under 3 months were present in ophthalmopathy patients. Exclusion was applied to patients with uncontrolled infections, other autoimmune diseases, pregnancy or lactation. Diagnoses were based on clinical symptoms, serum thyroxine and TRAb, thyroid ultrasound and orbital computed tomography. Ficoll-Paque density gradient centrifugation was used to isolate PBMCs from under 11 ml of fresh peripheral blood. Trizol reagent was used to extract total RNA, and RNA quality was then checked on an Agilent 2100 Bioanalyzer. Amplification of TCR beta CDR3 regions was carried out from RNA transcripts. A first-round RT-PCR of the TCR CDR3 used the HTBI primer set with the Qiagen OneStep RT-PCR kit. The libraries were constructed in a second round of multiplex PCR and then size-selected and purified. The libraries were sequenced on an Illumina HiSeq2000 using paired-end 100 bp reads. On the study's bioinformatics: SOAPnuke was used to process the raw data, with reads discarded if the reads contained adapters or uncalled bases, had a mean Phred below 15, or lacked an exact constant-primer or identifier match. High-quality paired reads were merged using COPE v1.2.5, and each unique nucleotide sequence was defined as a clonotype. Clonotypes were aligned to IMGT TRBV, TRBD and TRBJ reference segments using MiTCR v1.1. Only V-J combinations with frequency above 0.0001, covering 99% to 99.2% of repertoires, were analysed. The TCS score was defined as the ratio of F50 (clonal expansion) to E x V (chaos), calculated using BLOSUM62-based TCRdist between CDR3 peptides within each V-J. Welch's t-statistics and random forest reduced roughly 530 V-J features to 10 to 15, which were used in a naive Bayes classifier (R e1071). TCRdb itself trimmed the public reads at Q25 with fastp, ran MiXCR and retained productive beta chains. Identical CDR3 protein sequences are pooled into one entry, listed with their most common genes and DNA. The V and J calls and clone size are TCRdb's, not the authors'. The sample table shows 450,000 to 650,000 distinct CDR3 sequences, and about a sixth are seen once. The ten top clones hold under 20% of the sample.

The germline V gene encodes CDR1 LNHDA and CDR2 SQIVND (reference sequence). Trimming leaves V shorter by 1 base and J shorter by 3 bases, with the junction holding 3 bases beyond the gene matches. The CDR3 runs 15 amino acids, cysteine and phenylalanine included. Kept here is only the CDR3 DNA, which spans 45 bases and is read in frame from base 1. The source is a woman aged 18-35 years with Graves' ophthalmopathy. Input material: blood. Recombination linked TRBV19 to TRBJ1-2; 9 of the junction bases match TRBD1. Read as DNA, the sequence is TGTGCCAGTAGTATAGCCCGGGACAGGGACTATGGCTACACCTTC. Its translation is CASSIARDRDYGYTF.